The 20 T cell receptor beta chains below were found in one sample sequenced in a study of cytomegalovirus exposure and HLA in healthy donors. This PCR relied on a set of 60 Vbeta primers and 13 Jbeta primers. Sequenced by immunoSEQ multiplex PCR; TCRdb stores in-frame clones only, minus some. The sample lists about 85,000 clones; about three quarters were seen once. Input material: PBMCs. These receptors all come from a boy younger than 18 in good health and CMV-seronegative.

The chain combines TRBV11-2 with TRBJ1-2; 10 bases match TRBD1. With V trimmed by 6 bases and J by 4 bases, 8 bases remained unmatched. The CDR3 contains 15 residues. CDR1 is SGHAT and CDR2 is FQNNGV in the germline V gene. CDR3 bases: TGTGCCAGCAGAGCCCCCGGGACAGGGGTCTATGGCTACACCTTC. The encoded protein is CASRAPGTGVYGYTF.

The gene calls are TRBV2 and TRBJ2-5; tentatively, D is TRBD2 (6 bases). This CDR3 has 16 residues. CDR1 is SNHLY and CDR2 is FYNNEI in the germline V gene. The V end lost 8 bases, the J end lost 2 bases, and 21 bases lay between the germline ends. The CDR3 region is CASRVEGRRRQETQYF. In nucleotides, the CDR3 is TGTGCCAGCCGTGTGGAGGGAAGGCGCCGACAAGAGACCCAGTACTTC.

The chain recombines TRBV7-8 with TRBJ2-1; D might be TRBD2 (5 bases). Trimming cost V 5 bases and J 0 bases, with 14 bases left between them. Germline CDR1 reads SGHVS; CDR2 reads FQNEAQ. The CDR3 is 16 amino acids. In nucleotides, the CDR3 is TGTGCCAGCAGCACTAGACCCCGGAGCTCCTACAATGAGCAGTTCTTC. It is translated as CASSTRPRSSYNEQFF.

The chain couples TRBV4-1 to TRBJ2-7; 10 bases line up with TRBD2. The V and J ends lost 0 bases and 0 bases, in that order; junction bases with no gene match: 5. Germline values: CDR1 MGHRA, CDR2 YSYEKL. The CDR3 has 17 amino acids. CDR3 amino acids: CASSQEGTSVSSYEQYF. The CDR3 DNA follows: TGCGCCAGCAGCCAAGAGGGGACTAGCGTAAGCTCCTACGAGCAGTACTTC.

J is TRBJ1-2 and V is TRBV4-3; D unresolved. The CDR3 runs to 15 residues. V was pared by 0 bases and J by 0 bases, with 8 bases between. Germline-derived CDR1 and CDR2 are LGHNA and YSLEER. The CDR3 DNA reads TGCGCCAGCAGCCAAGATTCAACGGCTAACTATGGCTACACCTTC. The encoded protein is CASSQDSTANYGYTF.

About this clone itself: One end of the junction does not line up with germline, which may come from a read error. The chain couples TRBV2 to TRBJ2-5, with 7 bases that match TRBD1. The end of the DNA fits TRBJ2-7 better, so the J call may be wrong. From germline, CDR1 is SNHLY and CDR2 FYNNEI. This CDR3 is built from 14 residues. The CDR3 spells CARSGPRGSYEQYF. The CDR3 nucleotides are TGTGCCCGCAGTGGGCCCAGGGGGTCCTACGAGCAGTACTTC.

This chain connects TRBV28 to TRBJ1-5, with TRBD1 as a possible D gene (5 bases). Germline loops: CDR1 MDHEN, CDR2 SYDVKM. The CDR3 contains 13 residues. Trimming removed 3 bases from V and 5 bases from J, with 8 bases in between. For the CDR3, the DNA is TGTGCCAGCAGTTTGGCCAGGGATCAGCCCCAGCATTTT. Its protein product is CASSLARDQPQHF.

The chain combines TRBV7-3 with TRBJ2-5; D is ambiguous. CDR1 SGHTA and CDR2 FQGTGA come from the germline V gene. The CDR3 has 13 residues. The germline V and J ends were trimmed by 1 base and 2 bases, with 5 bases remaining between them. CDR3 in amino acids: CASSLSLQETQYF. The CDR3 DNA follows: TGTGCCAGCAGCTTAAGTCTTCAAGAGACCCAGTACTTC.

The chain employs TRBV2 and TRBJ1-1, with TRBD1 identical over 12 bases. The CDR3 is made up of 14 amino acids. Germline CDR1 SNHLY, CDR2 FYNNEI. V was clipped by 7 bases and J by 11 bases; unmatched bases: 11. The CDR3 is CASKKVRDRGLAFF. In nucleotides, the CDR3 is TGTGCCAGCAAAAAGGTTCGGGACAGGGGGCTTGCTTTCTTT.

The chain combines TRBV29-1 with TRBJ1-1; D possibly corresponds to TRBD1 (5 bases). V was pared by 0 bases and J by 0 bases, with 11 bases between. This CDR3 region has 15 residues. CDR1 and CDR2 (germline): SQVTM, ANQGSEA. The CDR3 nucleotides are TGCAGCGTTGAAGAGGACACGTTCATGAACACTGAAGCTTTCTTT. Translation gives CSVEEDTFMNTEAFF. Filled out from reference TRBV29-1 and TRBJ1-1, the complete variable domain reads SAVISQKPSRDICQRGTSLTIQCQVDSQVTMMFWYRQQPGQSLTLIATANQGSEATYESGFVIDKFPISRPNLTFSTLTVSNMSPEDSSIYLCSVEEDTFMNTEAFFGQGTRLTVV.

The chain links TRBV11-2 to TRBJ2-7; D possibly corresponds to TRBD1 (5 bases). The germline gives CDR1 SGHAT, CDR2 FQNNGV. The CDR3 runs to 14 residues. The germline V and J ends were trimmed by 3 bases and 4 bases, with 13 bases remaining between them. The CDR3 DNA follows: TGTGCCAGCAGCTTCTCCCCCAAGGGGTACGAGCAGTACTTC. Protein sequence: CASSFSPKGYEQYF.

J is TRBJ2-1 and V is TRBV15, with TRBD2 matching over 8 bases. Trimming took 3 bases from V and 0 from J; bases not matched to a gene: 4. This CDR3 has 16 amino acids. Germline V gene lookup returns CDR1 LNHNV and CDR2 YYDKDF (reference sequence). Here the CDR3 DNA reads TGTGCCACCAGCAGGACAAGCGGGAGCTCCTACAATGAGCAGTTCTTC. Residues: CATSRTSGSSYNEQFF. The full variable domain, in which reference TRBV15 and TRBJ2-1 provide the parts outside the CDR3, is DAMVIQNPRYQVTQFGKPVTLSCSQTLNHNVMYWYQQKSSQAPKLLFHYYDKDFNNEADTPDNFQSRRPNTSFCFLDIRSPGLGDTAMYLCATSRTSGSSYNEQFFGPGTRLTVL.

The chain has TRBV10-3 and TRBJ2-1; 7 bases are a match to TRBD2. Germline V CDR1 and CDR2: ENHRY, SYGVKD. The CDR3 covers 13 residues. J gave up 4 bases and V 10 bases, and 7 bases lay outside the gene matches. The CDR3 spells CANGLGAYNEQFF. CDR3 sequence (DNA): TGTGCCAACGGACTAGGGGCTTACAATGAGCAGTTCTTC.

This chain connects TRBV7-2 to TRBJ1-6; D uncertain. Germline values: CDR1 SGHTA, CDR2 FQGNSA. Trimming removed 3 bases at V and 11 bases at J, with 14 bases between. The CDR3 loop spans 14 amino acids. CDR3 bases: TGTGCCAGCAGCTTCTCGTCGGGTTCCCCACCCCTCCACTTT. Its protein product is CASSFSSGSPPLHF.

This clone appeared once. The rearrangement joins TRBV25-1 to TRBJ1-5; 8 bases are shared with TRBD1. The germline gives CDR1 MGHDK, CDR2 SYGVNS. J was trimmed by 8 bases and V by 4 bases; bases with no gene match: 4. This CDR3 spans 13 amino acids. CDR3 in amino acids: CASSGQGREPQHF. CDR3 in DNA: TGTGCCAGCAGTGGACAGGGGCGGGAGCCCCAGCATTTT. The whole variable domain, remainder taken from reference TRBV25-1 and TRBJ1-5, is EADIYQTPRYLVIGTGKKITLECSQTMGHDKMYWYQQDPGMELHLIHYSYGVNSTEKGDLSSESTVSRIRTEHFPLTLESARPSHTSQYLCASSGQGREPQHFGDGTRLSIL.

The V gene is TRBV5-4, the J gene TRBJ2-4; a weak D match, TRBD2 (6 bases). Germline V gene data show CDR1 as SGHNT and CDR2 as YYREEE (reference sequence). The length of the CDR3 is 18 residues. V lost 2 bases, J lost 3 bases, and 21 bases lay in between. This CDR3 reads CASSLFPNGGRGKNIQYF. The CDR3 DNA sequence: TGTGCCAGCAGCTTATTCCCGAACGGGGGTCGGGGCAAAAACATTCAGTACTTC. Full variable domain (outside the CDR3, taken from reference TRBV5-4 and TRBJ2-4): ETGVTQSPTHLIKTRGQQVTLRCSSQSGHNTVSWYQQALGQGPQFIFQYYREEENGRGNFPPRFSGLQFPNYSSELNVNALELDDSALYLCASSLFPNGGRGKNIQYFGAGTRLSVL.

The chain links TRBV7-2 to TRBJ2-1; 10 nucleotides match TRBD2. J lost 6 bases, V lost 3 bases, and 2 bases had no gene match. Germline-derived CDR1 and CDR2 are SGHTA and FQGNSA. This CDR3 contains 14 residues. The CDR3 protein is CASSLGLASNEQFF. DNA of the CDR3: TGTGCCAGCAGCTTGGGACTAGCGAGCAATGAGCAGTTCTTC.

The J gene is TRBJ2-7, the V gene TRBV9; 9 bases fit TRBD2. CDR3 size: 18 residues. Germline CDR1 and CDR2: SGDLS and YYNGEE. Germline trimming cut 0 bases from V and 2 bases from J; bases unmatched to any gene: 12. Written as DNA, the CDR3 is TGTGCCAGCAGCGTAGGGGTTGTAAGCGGGGGGCCCACCTACGAGCAGTACTTC. Translation: CASSVGVVSGGPTYEQYF.

In this sample, this clone turned up once. This chain uses TRBV28 with TRBJ1-5; weak D call: TRBD1 (5 bases). V was trimmed by 4 bases and J by 9 bases, leaving 19 bases between them. This CDR3 is built from 15 residues. Germline CDR1 and CDR2: MDHEN and SYDVKM. CDR3 DNA sequence: TGTGCCAGCAGTTATACAGGTCCGCCAATTCGGCCCCAGCATTTT. Protein sequence: CASSYTGPPIRPQHF.

The rearrangement links TRBV4-1 to TRBJ1-1, with 8 bases lining up with TRBD1. J was trimmed by 1 base and V by 2 bases; bases with no gene match: 3. Germline V CDR1 and CDR2: MGHRA, YSYEKL. The CDR3 runs 15 residues. The CDR3 here is CASSQHGQGNTEAFF. CDR3 in DNA: TGCGCCAGCAGCCAACACGGACAGGGGAACACTGAAGCTTTCTTT.